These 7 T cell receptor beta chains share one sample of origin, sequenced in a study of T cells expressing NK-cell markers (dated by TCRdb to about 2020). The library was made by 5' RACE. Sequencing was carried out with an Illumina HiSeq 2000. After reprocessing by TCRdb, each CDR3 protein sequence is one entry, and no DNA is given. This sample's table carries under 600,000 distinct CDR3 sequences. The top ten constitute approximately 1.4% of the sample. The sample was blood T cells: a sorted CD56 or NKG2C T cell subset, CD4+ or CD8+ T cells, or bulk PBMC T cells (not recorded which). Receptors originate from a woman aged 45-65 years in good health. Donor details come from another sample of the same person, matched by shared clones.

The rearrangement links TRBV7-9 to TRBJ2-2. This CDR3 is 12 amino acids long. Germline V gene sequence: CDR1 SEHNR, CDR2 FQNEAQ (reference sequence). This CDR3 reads CASRLWPGELFF. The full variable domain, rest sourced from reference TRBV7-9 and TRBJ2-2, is DTGVSQNPRHKITKRGQNVTFRCDPISEHNRLYWYRQTLGQGPEFLTYFQNEAQLEKSRLLSDRFSAERPKGSFSTLEIQRTEQGDSAMYLCASRLWPGELFFGEGSRLTVL.

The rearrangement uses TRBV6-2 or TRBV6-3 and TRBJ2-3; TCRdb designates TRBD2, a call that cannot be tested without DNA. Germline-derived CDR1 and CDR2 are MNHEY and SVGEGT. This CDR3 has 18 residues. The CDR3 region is CASISSSGLAVKGATQYF.

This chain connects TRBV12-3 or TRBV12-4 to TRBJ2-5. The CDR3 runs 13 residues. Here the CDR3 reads CASSSHSPETQYF.

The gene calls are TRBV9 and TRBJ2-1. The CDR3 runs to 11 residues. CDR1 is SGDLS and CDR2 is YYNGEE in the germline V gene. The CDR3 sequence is CASSAFDEQFF.

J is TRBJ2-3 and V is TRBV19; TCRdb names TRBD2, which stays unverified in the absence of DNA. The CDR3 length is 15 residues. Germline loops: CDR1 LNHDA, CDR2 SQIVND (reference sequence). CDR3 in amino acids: CASSTGTSGTDTQYF.

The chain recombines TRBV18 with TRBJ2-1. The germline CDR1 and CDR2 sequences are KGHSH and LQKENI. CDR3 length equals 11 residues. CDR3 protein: CASSPDGEQFF.

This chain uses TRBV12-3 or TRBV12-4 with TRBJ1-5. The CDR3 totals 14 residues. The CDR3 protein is CASSFAGSNQPQHF.